This TCR beta chain was obtained from a study of vaccination effects on CD4 cells after COVID-19. Points from the study as a whole: Relatively few convalescent patients took part in the study, which had no early post-infection timepoints.

Germline values: CDR1 MNHEY, CDR2 SVGAGI. The V and J ends lost 7 bases and 1 base, in that order; junction bases with no gene match: 6. The CDR3 sequence is 15 residues long. TCRdb's copy holds only in-frame clones and misses some; the assay was immunoSEQ multiplex PCR. The profile shows 60,000 to 65,000 clones, 75% of them singletons. Viral peptide pools were used in the ViraFEST assay to expand antigen-specific CD4+ T cells, and sequencing came afterward. The culture ran for approximately 10 days, and then CD4+ T cells were isolated. Vaccinated recipients, who were negative for nucleocapsid antibodies, had no history of SARS-CoV-2 infection. Half-medium replacement with IL-2 medium occurred on days 3 and 7. On this clone: The antigen is undetermined.

The specimen comprised CD4+ T cells from PBMCs cultured with HCoV-OC43 spike peptides, sampled before COVID-19 vaccination. Documented subset: HCoV-OC43 spike overlapping peptide pool stimulation. This sequence originates from a human donor who received a COVID-19 vaccine. The J gene is TRBJ2-4, the V gene TRBV6-5; TRBD1 matches at 8 bases. The CDR3, as DNA: TGTGCCAGCACGGGGACAGGCAACGCCAAAAACATTCAGTACTTC. It specifies CASTGTGNAKNIQYF.